This T cell receptor beta chain appears in the sequencing data of a study of brain T cells in children with intractable seizures. The time point denotes: blood from clinic visit 5 months post-surgery; TSC patient then seizure free. Sequencing was limited to surgery cases with top T cell transcript signatures in brain tissue. Repertoires were generated with immunoSEQ multiplex PCR, while TCRdb's copy carries only in-frame clones and drops some. The repertoire has about 340,000 clones, 85% to 95% of them found once; the top ten carry roughly 6%. The ends lost 6 bases at V and 6 bases at J; junction bases unmatched: 14. The CDR3 runs 17 residues. Looked up from germline, CDR1 is MNHEY and CDR2 is SMNVEV (reference sequence).

This clonotype was sampled from a boy younger than two with tuberous sclerosis and intractable seizures. The chain carries TRBV27 and TRBJ2-2; the match to TRBD2 covers 9 bases. The sample was peripheral blood, taken less than 6 months after surgery. The CDR3 reads CASSSFWGSGSSGELFF. Written as DNA, the CDR3 is TGTGCCAGCAGCTCATTCTGGGGTAGCGGGAGCTCCGGGGAGCTGTTTTTT.